Listed here are 32 T cell receptor beta chains from one sample, sequenced in a study of radiotherapy plus CTLA-4 blockade in lung cancer. Some clones are missing from TCRdb's copy, which holds only in-frame ones; the method was immunoSEQ multiplex PCR. The sample shows 35,000 to 55,000 clones, approximately 80% of them seen only once. Specimen: peripheral blood, collected from a patient treated with radiotherapy plus ipilimumab. These receptor sequences come from a human donor with non-small cell lung cancer whose response to radiotherapy plus ipilimumab could not be evaluated.

CDR3 amino acids: CASTLGTEAFF. The CDR3 DNA sequence: TGTGCCAGCACCCTCGGGACTGAAGCTTTCTTT. The rearrangement links TRBV28 to TRBJ1-1; no clear D gene. V was shortened by 7 bases and J by 5 bases, with 8 bases between the two germline ends. Germline CDR1 and CDR2: MDHEN and SYDVKM. This CDR3 is built from 11 residues.

The chain carries TRBV28 and TRBJ1-5, with TRBD1 matching 7 bases. The trim removed 5 bases at V and 2 bases at J, leaving 9 bases unmatched. Germline values: CDR1 MDHEN, CDR2 SYDVKM. The CDR3 runs 16 residues. DNA for the CDR3: TGTGCCAGCAGTCGGGGGACAGCGGGAGGCAATCAGCCCCAGCATTTT. Protein sequence: CASSRGTAGGNQPQHF.

The rearrangement links TRBV6-5 to TRBJ2-1; 9 bases match TRBD2. The germline gives CDR1 MNHEY, CDR2 SVGAGI. This CDR3 is built from 15 residues. V dropped 4 bases and J dropped 4; count of bases not matched to a gene: 5. CDR3 residues: CASSWGTSWYNEQFF. CDR3 bases: TGTGCCAGCAGTTGGGGGACTAGCTGGTACAATGAGCAGTTCTTC.

The chain links TRBV15 to TRBJ1-5; 9 bases fit TRBD1. This CDR3 comprises 14 residues. CDR1 is LNHNV, CDR2 YYDKDF, per germline (reference sequence). Trimming took 6 bases from V and 7 from J; bases not matched to a gene: 7. CDR3 loop: CATRKGQGGQPQHF. In DNA form, the CDR3 reads TGTGCCACCAGAAAGGGACAGGGAGGGCAGCCCCAGCATTTT.

The genes are TRBV27 and TRBJ2-3; no reliable D call. Germline lookup yields CDR1 MNHEY and CDR2 SMNVEV (reference sequence). The CDR3 is made up of 14 amino acids. Trimming took 5 bases from V and 2 from J, leaving 11 bases between them. Here the CDR3 DNA reads TGTGCCAGCAGTATAAACAGAGACACAGATACGCAGTATTTT. The encoded protein is CASSINRDTDTQYF.

This rearrangement joins TRBV5-4 to TRBJ2-1; D is perhaps TRBD1 (6 bases). V was trimmed by 4 bases and J by 0 bases, leaving 17 bases between them. The CDR3 length is 17 residues. The germline V gene encodes CDR1 SGHNT and CDR2 YYREEE (reference sequence). The CDR3 spells CASSQGQPRSSYNEQFF. The DNA for the CDR3 is TGTGCCAGCAGCCAGGGGCAGCCAAGGAGCTCCTACAATGAGCAGTTCTTC.

The rearrangement links TRBV6-5 to TRBJ2-5, with D tentatively TRBD1 (6 bases). CDR3 size: 14 residues. Trimming left V 6 bases short and J 7 bases short, with 18 bases between. CDR1 is MNHEY and CDR2 is SVGAGI in the germline V gene. CDR3 in amino acids: CASSNAPGAVTQYF. CDR3 coding DNA: TGTGCCAGCAGCAACGCGCCAGGGGCTGTGACCCAGTACTTC.

J is TRBJ2-2 and V is TRBV18; no clear D gene. Per germline, CDR1 KGHSH and CDR2 LQKENI. The CDR3 spans 14 residues. V was shortened by 2 bases and J by 4 bases, with 8 bases between the two germline ends. CDR3 amino acids: CASSPRTSTGELFF. CDR3 DNA sequence: TGTGCCAGCTCACCAAGAACGAGCACCGGGGAGCTGTTTTTT.

The chain couples TRBV5-6 to TRBJ2-1, with TRBD1 matching over 9 bases. The CDR3 runs to 14 residues. From germline, CDR1 is SGHDT and CDR2 YYEEEE. The V gene end was trimmed by 0 bases and the J gene end by 8 bases; junction bases not matched to a gene: 3. In nucleotides, the CDR3 is TGTGCCAGCAGCTTGGGAAACAGGGGGCATGAGCAGTTCTTC. This sequence encodes CASSLGNRGHEQFF.

The gene calls are TRBV6-6 and TRBJ2-2; D is perhaps TRBD1 (6 bases). CDR1 is MNHNY, CDR2 SVGAGI, per germline (reference sequence). V lost 8 bases, J lost 3 bases, and 10 bases lay in between. The CDR3 loop spans 13 amino acids. CDR3 loop: CASPPGDTGELFF. The DNA of the CDR3 is TGTGCCAGCCCCCCAGGGGACACCGGGGAGCTGTTTTTT.

This clone was counted once. V is TRBV4-1 and J is TRBJ2-3, with a weak D call TRBD2 (6 bases). CDR1 is MGHRA and CDR2 is YSYEKL in the germline V gene. The CDR3 totals 16 residues. Trimming took 4 bases from V and 5 from J, leaving 19 bases between them. CDR3 protein: CASSPLSPGVGDTQYF. Here the CDR3 DNA reads TGCGCCAGCAGCCCACTTTCCCCGGGGGTAGGAGATACGCAGTATTTT.

The genes are TRBV7-2 and TRBJ1-5; the match to TRBD1 covers 10 bases. The CDR3 extends over 16 amino acids. Germline V gives CDR1 SGHTA, CDR2 FQGNSA. The V and J ends lost 5 bases and 1 base, in that order; junction bases with no gene match: 5. DNA for the CDR3: TGTGCCAGCAGCCACACGGGACAGGGGAGCAATCAGCCCCAGCATTTT. The encoded protein is CASSHTGQGSNQPQHF.

CDR3 sequence reads: CASSQWTGSYEQYF. CDR3 nucleotides: TGTGCCAGCAGCCAGTGGACGGGATCCTACGAGCAGTACTTC. The chain is built from TRBV5-5 and TRBJ2-7; D might be TRBD2 (5 bases). The CDR3 sequence is 14 residues long. Germline assignment: CDR1 SGHKS and CDR2 YYEKEE (reference sequence). Trimming pared 4 bases from V and 1 base from J, leaving 12 bases between.

This chain joins TRBV7-3 and TRBJ2-3; D is perhaps TRBD1 (5 bases). Per germline, CDR1 SGHTA and CDR2 FQGTGA. Trimming removed 2 bases at V and 0 bases at J, with 6 bases between. This CDR3 is built from 14 residues. CDR3 nucleotide sequence: TGTGCCAGCAGCTTAGGGGCAAGCACAGATACGCAGTATTTT. Protein product: CASSLGASTDTQYF.

The V call is TRBV21-1, the J call TRBJ1-1; no check of the table's D call, TRBD1, against the DNA was made. TRBV21-1 is recorded as a pseudogene. The CDR3 runs to 20 residues. The CDR3 nucleotides read TGTGCCAGCACCGAAATATCGGGGGGGACAGGGGCCTCAGTGGACACTGAAGCTTTCTTT. It yields the protein CASTEISGGTGASVDTEAFF.

This chain links TRBV11-3 with TRBJ2-1; the match to TRBD2 covers 16 bases. V dropped 5 bases and J dropped 9; count of bases not matched to a gene: 4. The CDR3 extends over 15 amino acids. Germline CDR1 reads SGHNT; CDR2 reads YENEEA. The CDR3 reads CASSDGTSGRVEQFF. The CDR3 DNA reads as TGTGCCAGCAGCGACGGGACTAGCGGGAGGGTTGAGCAGTTCTTC.

The chain couples TRBV4-1 to TRBJ1-4, with 9 bases aligning to TRBD1. CDR1 is MGHRA, CDR2 YSYEKL, per germline. The length of the CDR3 is 18 residues. The trim removed 0 bases at V and 7 bases at J, leaving 12 bases unmatched. CDR3 nucleotide sequence: TGCGCCAGCAGCCAAGAGAGGTACACAGGGGGCAATGGTGAAAAACTGTTTTTT. The encoded protein is CASSQERYTGGNGEKLFF.

The chain uses TRBV27 and TRBJ2-1; 14 nucleotides agree with TRBD2. The germline V gene has CDR1 MNHEY and CDR2 SMNVEV (reference sequence). The V segment lost 6 bases and the J segment 5 bases; nucleotides outside the gene matches: 6. The CDR3 is 16 amino acids. Written as DNA, the CDR3 is TGTGCCAGCAGGGGACTAGCGGGGGATCCTAACAATGAGCAGTTCTTC. It translates to CASRGLAGDPNNEQFF.

CDR3 nucleotides: TGTGCCAGCAGCTTAGGGAGGGGCTCTTATACCACAGATACGCAGTATTTT. Translation: CASSLGRGSYTTDTQYF. The chain joins TRBV7-3 to TRBJ2-3, with 7 bases lining up with TRBD2. This CDR3 is built from 17 residues. Trimming at V came to 2 bases and at J to 2 bases, leaving 10 bases not matched to a gene. Germline-derived CDR1 and CDR2 are SGHTA and FQGTGA.

A single count supports this clone. V is TRBV28 and J is TRBJ2-7, with 9 bases fitting TRBD2. Germline CDR1 is MDHEN and CDR2 is SYDVKM. The trim removed 4 bases at V and 2 bases at J, leaving 12 bases unmatched. The CDR3 length is 17 residues. CDR3 sequence: CASSSTGRGLATYEQYF. The CDR3 nucleotides read TGTGCCAGCAGTTCGACAGGGCGCGGACTAGCGACCTACGAGCAGTACTTC.

This chain uses TRBV5-1 with TRBJ2-2; a possible D gene is TRBD1 (6 bases). The CDR3 spans 15 residues. Germline V gene lookup returns CDR1 SGHRS and CDR2 YFSETQ. The ends were cut back, 0 bases at V and 3 bases at J, with 9 bases in the middle. CDR3 in amino acids: CASSLAQGDTGELFF. CDR3 DNA sequence: TGCGCCAGCAGCTTGGCACAGGGTGACACCGGGGAGCTGTTTTTT.

The V gene is TRBV7-2, the J gene TRBJ2-2, with 7 nucleotides matching TRBD2. J was trimmed by 4 bases and V by 4 bases; bases with no gene match: 6. This CDR3 comprises 15 residues. Germline values: CDR1 SGHTA, CDR2 FQGNSA. CDR3 coding DNA: TGTGCCAGCAGCTCTACCGGACTAGTCACCGGGGAGCTGTTTTTT. Translating it yields CASSSTGLVTGELFF.

V usage is TRBV6-5 and J usage is TRBJ2-7, with D perhaps matching TRBD2 (5 bases). The CDR3 runs 15 residues. CDR1 is MNHEY, CDR2 SVGAGI, per germline. V dropped 2 bases and J dropped 1 base, with 12 bases sitting between them. The CDR3 spells CASSYRDVGSYEQYF. The CDR3 bases are TGTGCCAGCAGTTACCGGGATGTTGGTTCCTACGAGCAGTACTTC.

The chain employs TRBV20-1 and TRBJ1-1, with D hard to call. The CDR3 contains 10 residues. V lost 5 bases and J lost 10, with 11 bases in between. Germline V lookup: CDR1 DFQATT, CDR2 SNEGSKA (reference sequence). CDR3 in amino acids: CSAVRRGAFF. In DNA form, the CDR3 reads TGCAGTGCTGTCCGTAGAGGAGCTTTCTTT.

This chain uses TRBV9 with TRBJ2-1; D not resolved. This CDR3 contains 15 residues. Trimming took 0 bases from V and 4 from J, leaving 11 bases between them. From germline, CDR1 is SGDLS and CDR2 YYNGEE. The CDR3 loop reads CASSVGDWAYNEQFF. The CDR3 DNA is TGTGCCAGCAGCGTAGGCGATTGGGCATACAATGAGCAGTTCTTC.

This clone was observed a few times. V usage is TRBV6-5 and J usage is TRBJ1-6; D not certain. The V end was cut by 1 base, the J end by 3 bases, with 7 bases between. CDR3 length: 15 amino acids. Germline lookup yields CDR1 MNHEY and CDR2 SVGAGI. CDR3 residues: CASSYLQFYNSPLHF. The CDR3 region has the DNA TGTGCCAGCAGTTACTTACAGTTCTATAATTCACCCCTCCACTTT.

The chain links TRBV5-4 to TRBJ2-7; TRBD2 might be the D (5 bases). CDR1 and CDR2 (germline): SGHNT, YYREEE (reference sequence). The length of the CDR3 is 13 residues. With 3 bases removed from V and 5 bases from J, the gap between germline ends came to 12 bases. The CDR3 DNA reads TGTGCCAGCAGCTGGCACGGGGTCAACGAGCAGTACTTC. Translating it yields CASSWHGVNEQYF.

The genes are TRBV4-1 and TRBJ2-2; 8 nucleotides match TRBD2. Per the germline V gene, CDR1 is MGHRA and CDR2 is YSYEKL. Unmatched junction bases numbered 5, after V lost 5 bases and J lost 0 bases. The CDR3 loop spans 16 amino acids. In DNA, the CDR3 is TGCGCCAGCAGCTCAGTCGGGGGGGCGAACACCGGGGAGCTGTTTTTT. Residues: CASSSVGGANTGELFF.

This rearrangement joins TRBV7-2 to TRBJ2-1; tentatively, D is TRBD2 (6 bases). Trimming removed 5 bases from V and 0 bases from J, with 14 bases in between. CDR3 length: 16 amino acids. Germline V gives CDR1 SGHTA, CDR2 FQGNSA. CDR3 in amino acids: CASSTSTGSSYNEQFF. The CDR3 DNA sequence: TGTGCCAGCAGCACTAGCACGGGTAGCTCCTACAATGAGCAGTTCTTC.

This chain connects TRBV7-9 to TRBJ1-2, with 7 bases identical to TRBD1. V shed 0 bases, J shed 4 bases, and the junction held 2 bases outside the gene matches. Germline-derived CDR1 and CDR2 are SEHNR and FQNEAQ (reference sequence). The CDR3 covers 14 residues. CDR3 in DNA: TGTGCCAGCAGCTTAGCAGGGGGCATCTATGGCTACACCTTC. This codes for CASSLAGGIYGYTF.

This sequence joins TRBV15 and TRBJ1-3; TRBD1 aligns across 7 bases. This CDR3 spans 17 amino acids. The J segment lost 0 bases and the V segment lost 2 bases, leaving 7 bases of the junction unmatched. Germline values: CDR1 LNHNV, CDR2 YYDKDF (reference sequence). The CDR3 here is CATSRNYGTDSGNTIYF. DNA of the CDR3: TGTGCCACCAGCAGAAACTACGGGACAGACTCTGGAAACACCATATATTTT.

V gene TRBV5-1 combines with J gene TRBJ1-4; D ambiguous. The V and J ends lost 4 bases and 4 bases respectively, with 8 bases between them. This CDR3 comprises 13 residues. Germline V lookup: CDR1 SGHRS, CDR2 YFSETQ. The CDR3 DNA is TGCGCCAGCAGCATCCAGGATAATGAAAAACTGTTTTTT. It codes for CASSIQDNEKLFF.